These 21 T cell receptor beta chains were sequenced from one sample in a study of monozygotic twins with inflammatory bowel disease (dated by TCRdb to between 2018 and 2021). Libraries were built with 5' RACE. TCRdb lists the instrument as Illumina HiSeq 2500. The reads went through TCRdb reprocessing, and each CDR3 protein sequence gets one entry with no DNA. The sample has 110,000 to 150,000 distinct CDR3 sequences on record. About 1.2% of the sample lies in the top ten. Sequenced sample: blood. All receptors derive from a human donor with ulcerative colitis or Crohn's disease, or a healthy co-twin of an affected twin (not recorded which).

The chain links TRBV24-1 to TRBJ2-1; TCRdb's D call, TRBD1, is unchecked because there is no DNA. This CDR3 has 14 amino acids. Looked up from germline, CDR1 is KGHDR and CDR2 is SFDVKD. The CDR3 here is CATSRDKVYNEQFF.

The chain employs TRBV5-6 and TRBJ1-1; the D call from TCRdb, TRBD1, cannot be confirmed without DNA. This CDR3 comprises 14 residues. Germline V gene data show CDR1 as SGHDT and CDR2 as YYEEEE. CDR3 protein: CASSSGTGVTEAFF.

The CDR3: CASSPGQVGRAFF. The gene calls are TRBV14 and TRBJ1-1; with no DNA, the TCRdb D assignment of TRBD1 cannot be verified. Germline V gives CDR1 SGHDN, CDR2 FVKESK. The length of the CDR3 is 13 residues.

The genes are TRBV9 and TRBJ1-6; TCRdb's D call, TRBD1, is unchecked because there is no DNA. This CDR3 comprises 15 residues. CDR1 SGDLS and CDR2 YYNGEE come from the germline V gene. The CDR3 sequence is CASSVGQGLNSPLHF.

This chain links TRBV9 with TRBJ2-1. Germline V gene data show CDR1 as SGDLS and CDR2 as YYNGEE. This CDR3 region has 12 residues. This CDR3 is CASSVLDNEQFF.

The chain couples TRBV20-1 to TRBJ1-5. Germline lookup yields CDR1 DFQATT and CDR2 SNEGSKA (reference sequence). This CDR3 region has 17 residues. CDR3 sequence reads: CSARRALQGGLNQPQHF.

This rearrangement joins TRBV28 to TRBJ2-5; TCRdb returns TRBD1, unconfirmable since there is no DNA. Germline V gene sequence: CDR1 MDHEN, CDR2 SYDVKM. The CDR3 loop spans 14 amino acids. The CDR3 loop reads CASSLFQGYQTQYF.

The chain carries TRBV20-1 and TRBJ2-5; TCRdb designates TRBD2, a call that cannot be tested without DNA. This CDR3 contains 13 residues. CDR1 is DFQATT, CDR2 SNEGSKA, per germline (reference sequence). This CDR3 reads CSACIAGVETQYF.

The rearrangement joins TRBV24-1 to TRBJ2-1; TCRdb's assignment of TRBD2 cannot be checked, as there is no DNA. The CDR3 has 15 residues. Germline-derived CDR1 and CDR2 are KGHDR and SFDVKD. The CDR3 is CATSDWRAQYNEQFF.

The chain joins TRBV18 to TRBJ2-7. This CDR3 spans 13 amino acids. Per germline, CDR1 KGHSH and CDR2 LQKENI. The CDR3 spells CASSPPGPYEQYF.

The chain recombines TRBV6-2 or TRBV6-3 with TRBJ2-4; absent DNA, TCRdb's TRBD1 call cannot be checked. Germline CDR1 MNHEY, CDR2 SVGEGT. This CDR3 spans 17 amino acids. CDR3 sequence: CASSLEGGVLAKNIQYF.

This chain joins TRBV5-6 and TRBJ1-1; TCRdb returns TRBD1, unconfirmable since there is no DNA. This CDR3 spans 14 amino acids. In germline, CDR1 is SGHDT, CDR2 YYEEEE. The CDR3 protein is CASSFIDRDTEAFF.

The chain is built from TRBV5-6 and TRBJ2-4. This CDR3 is 11 amino acids long. Per germline, CDR1 SGHDT and CDR2 YYEEEE. CDR3 sequence reads: CASSLAKIQYF.

The rearrangement joins TRBV20-1 to TRBJ2-1; TCRdb proposes TRBD2, but this gene call is untestable without DNA. CDR3 length: 15 residues. CDR1 is DFQATT, CDR2 SNEGSKA, per germline (reference sequence). CDR3 sequence reads: CSARQGGRVYNEQFF.

The chain couples TRBV5-6 to TRBJ2-1; checking the TCRdb D call of TRBD1 is not possible without DNA. Germline V CDR1 and CDR2: SGHDT, YYEEEE. This CDR3 spans 17 amino acids. CDR3 protein: CASSSVTGVDAYNEQFF. Full variable domain (rest looked up from reference TRBV5-6 and TRBJ2-1): DAGVTQSPTHLIKTRGQQVTLRCSPKSGHDTVSWYQQALGQGPQFIFQYYEEEERQRGNFPDRFSGHQFPNYSSELNVNALLLGDSALYLCASSSVTGVDAYNEQFFGPGTRLTVL.

V is TRBV4-1 and J is TRBJ2-1; TCRdb selects TRBD2, and the lack of DNA leaves this call unchecked. The CDR3 spans 16 residues. Germline V gene sequence: CDR1 MGHRA, CDR2 YSYEKL. The CDR3 sequence is CASSQGWERTYNEQFF.

The chain is built from TRBV28 and TRBJ2-7; TCRdb outputs TRBD1, but without DNA this stays unchecked. Germline CDR1 and CDR2: MDHEN and SYDVKM. This CDR3 is built from 14 residues. Here the CDR3 reads CASGSGTGGDEQYF.

The genes are TRBV30 and TRBJ1-4. The germline CDR1 and CDR2 sequences are GTSNPN and SVGIG (reference sequence). This CDR3 has 14 residues. The CDR3: CAWDKDQTNEKLFF.

The J gene is TRBJ1-5, the V gene TRBV30; TCRdb selects TRBD1, and the lack of DNA leaves this call unchecked. This CDR3 region has 15 residues. Germline V gives CDR1 GTSNPN, CDR2 SVGIG (reference sequence). CDR3 sequence reads: CAWSPGGASNQPQHF.

The chain links TRBV27 to TRBJ1-4. In germline, CDR1 is MNHEY, CDR2 SMNVEV (reference sequence). The CDR3 is made up of 12 amino acids. CDR3 protein: CASAYRGEKLFF.

V and J are TRBV7-9 and TRBJ2-5; the D call from TCRdb, TRBD1, cannot be confirmed without DNA. The CDR3 spans 13 residues. CDR1 and CDR2 from the germline V gene are SEHNR and FQNEAQ (reference sequence). The CDR3 region is CASSTPGGETQYF.